This record concerns one T cell receptor beta chain sequence. CDR3 size: 15 residues. Germline CDR1 is SNHLY and CDR2 is FYNNEI. Trimming took off 7 bases at V and 1 base at J, with 17 bases between the two ends. The entry originates in a study of technical replicates of blood from a few donors. Some clones are missing from TCRdb's copy, which holds only in-frame ones; the method was immunoSEQ multiplex PCR. The table shows tens of thousands of clones, with 80% to 90% occurring only once. The TCR comes from a human donor in good health. Some clones in this sample may be carry-over from other donors' samples. The sequenced sample consisted of PBMCs. This rearrangement joins TRBV2 to TRBJ2-7; tentatively, D is TRBD1 (7 bases). The CDR3 sequence is CASIPMSGGSYEQYF. The DNA for the CDR3 is TGTGCCAGCATCCCCATGTCAGGGGGGTCCTACGAGCAGTACTTC.